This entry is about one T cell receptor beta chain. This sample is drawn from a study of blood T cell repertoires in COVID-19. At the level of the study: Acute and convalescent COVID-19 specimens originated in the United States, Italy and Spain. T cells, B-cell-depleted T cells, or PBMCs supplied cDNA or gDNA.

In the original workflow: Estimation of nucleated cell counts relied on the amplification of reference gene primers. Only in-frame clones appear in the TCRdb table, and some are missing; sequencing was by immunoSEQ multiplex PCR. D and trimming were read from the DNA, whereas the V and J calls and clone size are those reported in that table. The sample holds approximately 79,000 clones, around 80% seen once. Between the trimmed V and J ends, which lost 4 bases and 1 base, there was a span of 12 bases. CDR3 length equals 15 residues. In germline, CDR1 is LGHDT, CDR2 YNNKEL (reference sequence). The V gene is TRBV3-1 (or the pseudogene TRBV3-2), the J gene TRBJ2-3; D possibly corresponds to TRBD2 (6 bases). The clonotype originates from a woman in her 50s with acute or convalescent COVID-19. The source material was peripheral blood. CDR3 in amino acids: CASSPFVAGTDTQYF. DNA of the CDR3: TGTGCCAGCAGCCCCTTCGTAGCGGGCACAGATACGCAGTATTTT.